This TCR beta chain was sequenced in a study of blood T cell repertoires in COVID-19. The overall study: Specimens from acute and convalescent COVID-19 originated in the United States, Italy and Spain. Nucleic acid was either cDNA or gDNA, and it came from T cells, B-cell-depleted T cells, or PBMCs.

Data came from immunoSEQ multiplex PCR; TCRdb stores just in-frame clones and leaves some out. The data hold some 97,000 clones, with 65% to 90% observed a single time. V lost 5 bases, J lost 5 bases, and 10 bases lay in between. Germline V gives CDR1 SGHKS, CDR2 YYEKEE (reference sequence). The CDR3 length is 13 residues. The TCR was taken from a woman in her 50s who had recovered from COVID-19. Sequenced sample: PBMCs or T cells enriched from blood (not recorded which). The genes are TRBV5-5 and TRBJ1-4; perhaps TRBD1 as D (5 bases). The CDR3 coding sequence is TGTGCCAGCAGGGCGGGACGGAATGAAAAACTGTTTTTT. Residues: CASRAGRNEKLFF.